The present T cell receptor beta chain was sequenced within a study of blood T cell repertoires in COVID-19. Trimming took 2 bases from V and 2 from J, leaving 19 bases between them. The germline CDR1 and CDR2 sequences are LNHDA and SQIVND (reference sequence). The CDR3 runs 18 residues. Some clones are missing from TCRdb's copy, which holds only in-frame ones; the method was immunoSEQ multiplex PCR. The repertoire has around 60,000 clones, almost 90% of them found once; the top ten carry around 13%. Source material: peripheral blood. The receptor's source is a man aged 55 to 70 with active COVID-19. V and J are TRBV19 and TRBJ1-5; TRBD1 is a possible D gene (6 bases). This CDR3 reads CASSILGFGRGGNQPQHF. The CDR3 DNA reads as TGTGCCAGTAGTATATTGGGGTTTGGCAGGGGTGGCAATCAGCCCCAGCATTTT.